The clone carrying this TCR beta chain occurred once. Participant reports of clinical history set cohort assignment. These data originate in a study of blood T cell repertoires in COVID-19. The overall study: Acute-phase and convalescent COVID-19 samples originated in the United States, Italy and Spain. T cells, B-cell-depleted T cells, or PBMCs provided the cDNA or gDNA that served as material.

Germline CDR1 reads KGHDR; CDR2 reads SFDVKD. V shed 2 bases, J shed 2 bases, and the junction held 10 bases outside the gene matches. The CDR3 contains 18 residues. Study processing details: From reference gene primer amplification, estimates of nucleated cell counts were derived. The assay was immunoSEQ multiplex PCR, and TCRdb's table has in-frame clones only and misses some. Clone size and V and J calls were adopted from that table, with D and trimming inferred from the DNA. The sample holds roughly 220,000 clones, about 86% seen once. The source of this sequence is a woman aged 40 to 49 with acute COVID-19. The rearrangement uses TRBV24-1 and TRBJ2-3; 9 bases align to TRBD2. Sequencing was carried out using PBMCs or T cells enriched from blood (not recorded which). CDR3 residues: CATSDSGGRALLTDTQYF. CDR3 in DNA: TGTGCCACCAGTGATTCGGGCGGGAGGGCCTTACTCACAGATACGCAGTATTTT.